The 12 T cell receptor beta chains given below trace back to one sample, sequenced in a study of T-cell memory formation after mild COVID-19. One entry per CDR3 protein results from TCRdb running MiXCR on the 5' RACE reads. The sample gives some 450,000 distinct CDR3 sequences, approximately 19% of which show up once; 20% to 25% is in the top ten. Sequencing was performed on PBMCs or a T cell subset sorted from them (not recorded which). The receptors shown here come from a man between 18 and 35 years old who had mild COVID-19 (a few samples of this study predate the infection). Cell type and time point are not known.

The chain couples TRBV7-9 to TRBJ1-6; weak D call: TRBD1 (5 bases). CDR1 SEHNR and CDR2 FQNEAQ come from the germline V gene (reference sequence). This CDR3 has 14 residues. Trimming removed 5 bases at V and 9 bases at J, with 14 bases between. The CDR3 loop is CASSPGTSGSPLHF. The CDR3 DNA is TGTGCCAGCAGCCCCGGGACGAGCGGTTCACCCCTCCACTTT.

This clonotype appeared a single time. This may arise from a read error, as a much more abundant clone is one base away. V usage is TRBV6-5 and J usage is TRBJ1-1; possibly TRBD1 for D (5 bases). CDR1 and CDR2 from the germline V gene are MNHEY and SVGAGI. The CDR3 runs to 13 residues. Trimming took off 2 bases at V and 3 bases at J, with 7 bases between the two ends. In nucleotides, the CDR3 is TGTGCCAGCAGTTACGGGGGGGACACTGAAGCTTTCTTT. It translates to CASSYGGDTEAFF.

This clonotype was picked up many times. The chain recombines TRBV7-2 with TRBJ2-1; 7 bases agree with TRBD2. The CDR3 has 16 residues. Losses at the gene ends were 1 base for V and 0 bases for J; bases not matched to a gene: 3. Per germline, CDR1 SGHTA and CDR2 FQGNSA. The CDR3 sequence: CASSLGRGSSYNEQFF. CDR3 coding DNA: TGTGCCAGCAGCTTAGGCCGCGGGAGCTCCTACAATGAGCAGTTCTTC.

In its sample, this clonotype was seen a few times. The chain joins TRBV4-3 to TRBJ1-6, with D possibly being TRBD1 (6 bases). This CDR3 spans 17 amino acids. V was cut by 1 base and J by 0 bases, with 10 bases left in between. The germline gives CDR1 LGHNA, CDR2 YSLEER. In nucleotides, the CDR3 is TGCGCCAGCAGCCAAGGGGGACAAAGCTCCTATAATTCACCCCTCCACTTT. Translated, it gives CASSQGGQSSYNSPLHF.

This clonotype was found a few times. The CDR3 coding sequence is TGTGCCAGCAGTTCCAACTACGAGCAGTACTTC. Protein: CASSSNYEQYF. The chain has TRBV12-3 or TRBV12-4 and TRBJ2-7; unclear D gene. This CDR3 contains 11 residues. The ends were cut back, 4 bases at V and 3 bases at J, with 4 bases in the middle.

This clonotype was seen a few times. CDR3 DNA sequence: TGTGCCATCAGAAGAGCGGGGGCCGACACAGATACGCAGTATTTT. Translation gives CAIRRAGADTDTQYF. The rearrangement uses TRBV10-3 and TRBJ2-3; TRBD2 aligns across 8 bases. There are 15 residues in the CDR3. The germline V gene has CDR1 ENHRY and CDR2 SYGVKD. With V trimmed by 6 bases and J by 2 bases, 7 bases remained unmatched.

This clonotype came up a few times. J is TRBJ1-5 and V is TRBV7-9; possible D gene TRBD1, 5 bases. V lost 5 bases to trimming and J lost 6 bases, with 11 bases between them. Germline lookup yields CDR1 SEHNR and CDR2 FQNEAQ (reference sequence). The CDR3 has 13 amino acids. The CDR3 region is CASSTGTSQPQHF. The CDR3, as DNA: TGTGCCAGCAGCACCGGGACGTCTCAGCCCCAGCATTTT.

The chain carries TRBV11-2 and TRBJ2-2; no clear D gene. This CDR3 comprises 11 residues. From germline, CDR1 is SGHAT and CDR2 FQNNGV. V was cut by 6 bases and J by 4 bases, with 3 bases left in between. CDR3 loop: CASRGTGELFF. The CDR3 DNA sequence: TGTGCCAGCAGGGGCACCGGGGAGCTGTTTTTT.

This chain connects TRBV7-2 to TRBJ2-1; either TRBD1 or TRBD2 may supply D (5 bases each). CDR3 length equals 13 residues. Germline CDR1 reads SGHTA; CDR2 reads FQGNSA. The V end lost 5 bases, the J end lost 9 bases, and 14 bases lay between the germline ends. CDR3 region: CASSPARGPEQFF. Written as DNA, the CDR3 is TGTGCCAGCAGCCCGGCCCGGGGCCCTGAGCAGTTCTTC.

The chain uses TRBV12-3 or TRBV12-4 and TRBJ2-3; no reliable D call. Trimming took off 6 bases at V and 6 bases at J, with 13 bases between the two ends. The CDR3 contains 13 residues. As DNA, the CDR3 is TGTGCCAGCAGCCCCCGGATGGAGGATACGCAGTATTTT. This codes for CASSPRMEDTQYF.

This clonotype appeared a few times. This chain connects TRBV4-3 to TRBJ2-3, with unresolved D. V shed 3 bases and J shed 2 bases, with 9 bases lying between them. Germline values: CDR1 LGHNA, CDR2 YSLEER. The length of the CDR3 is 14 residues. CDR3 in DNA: TGCGCCAGCAGCCATGATACCAACACAGATACGCAGTATTTT. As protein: CASSHDTNTDTQYF.

The CDR3 sequence is CASRDGGAAGGQYF. The CDR3 nucleotides are TGTGCCAGCAGGGATGGGGGGGCCGCCGGCGGCCAGTACTTC. This chain joins TRBV7-2 and TRBJ2-5; possibly TRBD2 for D (7 bases). The CDR3 has 14 amino acids. CDR1 and CDR2 (germline): SGHTA, FQGNSA. The ends were cut back, 6 bases at V and 10 bases at J, with 21 bases in the middle.